The 18 T cell receptor beta chains reported below all come from one sample, sequenced in a study of regulatory T cells in long-lasting Graves disease. To make TCR beta libraries, researchers used iRepertoire HTBI primers and Arm-PCR of CDR3 regions. TCRdb processed the multiplex PCR reads anew with MiXCR; each CDR3 protein has one entry. The data show under 250,000 distinct CDR3 sequences, less than 20% seen once. The time point is: newly diagnosed GD, antithyroid drugs for less than 3 months. The TCR library used RNA extracted from PBMCs. These data were also filed under a second study, of T cells in Graves' hyperthyroidism and ophthalmopathy.

This sample comprised peripheral blood mononuclear cells (PBMCs), obtained at new diagnosis, from a patient treated with antithyroid drugs. Receptors originate from a woman aged 25 to 45 with Graves disease.

This clonotype occurred many times. The chain couples TRBV10-2 to TRBJ1-2; D is perhaps TRBD1 (6 bases). There are 12 residues in the CDR3. Trimming left V 3 bases short and J 7 bases short, with 9 bases between. Germline V gene lookup returns CDR1 WSHSY and CDR2 SAAADI. CDR3 bases: TGCGCCAGCAGTGAATGGGGGCTTGGCTACACCTTC. It specifies CASSEWGLGYTF.

The chain links TRBV29-1 to TRBJ2-5, with D possibly being TRBD2 (5 bases). This CDR3 region has 14 residues. V gave up 3 bases and J gave up 0 bases, with 11 bases separating them. CDR1 is SQVTM and CDR2 is ANQGSEA in the germline V gene. CDR3 nucleotide sequence: TGCAGCGTTGAGGGCCCCGGGGACCAAGAGACCCAGTACTTC. It codes for CSVEGPGDQETQYF.

The sample holds many counts of this clonotype. The J gene is TRBJ2-1, the V gene TRBV2; TRBD1 agrees at 8 bases. The germline gives CDR1 SNHLY, CDR2 FYNNEI. Trimming removed 6 bases from V and 8 bases from J; junction bases left unmatched: 6. CDR3 size: 13 residues. The CDR3 sequence is CASRPDRVDEQFF. DNA for the CDR3: TGTGCCAGCAGACCGGACAGGGTGGATGAGCAGTTCTTC. Drawing the rest from reference TRBV2 and TRBJ2-1, the complete variable domain is EPEVTQTPSHQVTQMGQEVILRCVPISNHLYFYWYRQILGQKVEFLVSFYNNEISEKSEIFDDQFSVERPDGSNFTLKIRSTKLEDSAMYFCASRPDRVDEQFFGPGTRLTVL.

V and J are TRBV14 and TRBJ2-1; D is uncertain. The germline V gene has CDR1 SGHDN and CDR2 FVKESK. The CDR3 extends over 15 amino acids. V was clipped by 1 base and J by 4 bases, with 11 bases between them. Here the CDR3 reads CASSQVFAEYNEQFF. Here the CDR3 DNA reads TGTGCCAGCAGCCAAGTATTCGCGGAGTACAATGAGCAGTTCTTC.

There are many counts of this clonotype. The gene calls are TRBV11-2 and TRBJ1-2; 8 bases match TRBD1. Trimming at V came to 0 bases and at J to 4 bases, leaving 4 bases not matched to a gene. In germline, CDR1 is SGHAT, CDR2 FQNNGV. The CDR3 covers 15 residues. CDR3 region: CASSLDDGQGYGYTF. Here the CDR3 DNA reads TGTGCCAGCAGCTTAGATGATGGACAGGGCTATGGCTACACCTTC.

This clonotype was recorded at least ten times. The chain joins TRBV15 to TRBJ2-7; a weak D match, TRBD2 (5 bases). The CDR3 totals 13 residues. CDR1 LNHNV and CDR2 YYDKDF come from the germline V gene (reference sequence). The ends were cut back, 1 base at V and 5 bases at J, with 9 bases in the middle. The chain's CDR3 is CATSRGIGDEQYF. CDR3 nucleotide sequence: TGTGCCACCAGCAGAGGGATCGGGGACGAGCAGTACTTC.

The sample holds one count of this clonotype. This rearrangement joins TRBV30 to TRBJ1-2, with 10 bases matching TRBD1. V dropped 0 bases and J dropped 5; count of bases not matched to a gene: 9. CDR1 is GTSNPN, CDR2 SVGIG, per germline (reference sequence). The CDR3 is 16 amino acids. This CDR3 reads CAWSVRGDRGRYGYTF. DNA of the CDR3: TGTGCCTGGAGTGTACGAGGGGACAGGGGACGGTATGGCTACACCTTC.

This clonotype was seen ten or more times. The rearrangement uses TRBV11-3 and TRBJ1-6; the D gene is possibly TRBD1 (5 bases). V was trimmed by 1 base and J by 9 bases, leaving 10 bases between them. CDR3 length equals 14 residues. Germline V gives CDR1 SGHNT, CDR2 YENEEA. The CDR3 DNA reads TGTGCCAGCAGCTTAGGACCGGGGGGTTCACCCCTCCACTTT. Its translation is CASSLGPGGSPLHF.

This clonotype was detected a few times. One end of the junction varies from germline; a read error may be responsible. The chain carries TRBV5-6 and TRBJ1-1; 7 positions match TRBD1. The CDR3 length is 14 residues. Looked up from germline, CDR1 is SGHDT and CDR2 is YYEEEE. CDR3 bases: TGTGCCGGCAGCTCCCGACAGGGTCGGACTGAAGCTTTCTTT. Protein sequence: CAGSSRQGRTEAFF.

The rearrangement uses TRBV7-9 and TRBJ1-1; D not resolved. In germline, CDR1 is SEHNR, CDR2 FQNEAQ (reference sequence). Between the trimmed V and J ends, which lost 8 bases and 8 bases, there was a span of 12 bases. This CDR3 is 11 amino acids long. The CDR3 spells CASLGSWEAFF. DNA for the CDR3: TGTGCCAGCCTGGGGTCGTGGGAAGCTTTCTTT.

This clonotype appeared many times. V gene TRBV10-3 combines with J gene TRBJ1-5; no definite D call. CDR1 is ENHRY, CDR2 SYGVKD, per germline. Trimming took 7 bases from V and 4 from J, leaving 14 bases between them. This CDR3 has 14 amino acids. Written as DNA, the CDR3 is TGTGCCATCAAGGGTGAAGCTGCGAATCAGCCCCAGCATTTT. The encoded protein is CAIKGEAANQPQHF.

The chain joins TRBV6-2 or TRBV6-3 to TRBJ2-1, with 8 bases matching TRBD2. The germline gives CDR1 MNHEY, CDR2 SVGEGT. This CDR3 contains 15 residues. The junction had 12 bases not matched to a gene; V was cut back by 5 bases and J by 9 bases. The CDR3 DNA reads TGTGCCAGCAGTGAAGCAGCGGGGGCTAAGGGTGAGCAGTTCTTC. This encodes CASSEAAGAKGEQFF.

At least ten counts were recorded for this clonotype. V usage is TRBV5-6 and J usage is TRBJ2-3; 11 bases map to TRBD2. V shed 2 bases, J shed 6 bases, and the junction held 5 bases outside the gene matches. The CDR3 extends over 15 amino acids. Germline-derived CDR1 and CDR2 are SGHDT and YYEEEE. This CDR3 is CASSLRTSGLDTQYF. In DNA, the CDR3 is TGTGCCAGCAGCTTACGGACTAGCGGGCTCGATACGCAGTATTTT. Based on the CDR3 plus reference TRBV5-6 and TRBJ2-3, the full variable domain is DAGVTQSPTHLIKTRGQQVTLRCSPKSGHDTVSWYQQALGQGPQFIFQYYEEEERQRGNFPDRFSGHQFPNYSSELNVNALLLGDSALYLCASSLRTSGLDTQYFGPGTRLTVL.

This clonotype was seen more than once but under ten times. The genes are TRBV30 and TRBJ1-4; a weak D match, TRBD1 (6 bases). The CDR3 totals 14 residues. The V end was cut by 5 bases, the J end by 8 bases, with 18 bases between. Germline values: CDR1 GTSNPN, CDR2 SVGIG (reference sequence). The CDR3, as DNA: TGTGCCTGGGGTACCACAGGGAGAGGGGAAAAACTGTTTTTT. This codes for CAWGTTGRGEKLFF. Full variable domain (missing parts from reference TRBV30 and TRBJ1-4): SQTIHQWPATLVQPVGSPLSLECTVEGTSNPNLYWYRQAAGRGLQLLFYSVGIGQISSEVPQNLSASRPQDRQFILSSKKLLLSDSGFYLCAWGTTGRGEKLFFGSGTQLSVL.

This clonotype was counted ten times or more. The rearrangement uses TRBV7-2 and TRBJ2-7; TRBD2 might be the D (6 bases). The CDR3 has 13 amino acids. Germline V gene sequence: CDR1 SGHTA, CDR2 FQGNSA. V was clipped by 0 bases and J by 3 bases, with 6 bases between them. The CDR3 bases are TGTGCCAGCAGCTTAGCGGAGGGCTACGAGCAGTACTTC. Amino acids: CASSLAEGYEQYF.

This clonotype was counted ten times or more. This chain connects TRBV4-1 to TRBJ1-4; TRBD1 is a possible D gene (6 bases). The CDR3 is made up of 16 amino acids. The germline CDR1 and CDR2 sequences are MGHRA and YSYEKL. Deletions cut 4 bases from V and 7 bases from J, with 19 bases between. CDR3 DNA sequence: TGCGCCAGCAGCCCTACCTCAGGGGCGACGAGTGAAAAACTGTTTTTT. The encoded protein is CASSPTSGATSEKLFF.

In this sample, this clonotype turned up many times. The chain has TRBV7-9 and TRBJ2-1, with 8 bases identical to TRBD2. The germline V gene encodes CDR1 SEHNR and CDR2 FQNEAQ (reference sequence). The trim removed 4 bases at V and 5 bases at J, leaving 13 bases unmatched. The CDR3 is 17 amino acids. The CDR3: CASSYRVASGGHNEQFF. For the CDR3, the DNA is TGTGCCAGCAGCTATAGAGTAGCGTCGGGGGGGCACAATGAGCAGTTCTTC. Based on the CDR3 plus reference TRBV7-9 and TRBJ2-1, the full variable domain is DTGVSQNPRHKITKRGQNVTFRCDPISEHNRLYWYRQTLGQGPEFLTYFQNEAQLEKSRLLSDRFSAERPKGSFSTLEIQRTEQGDSAMYLCASSYRVASGGHNEQFFGPGTRLTVL.

This clonotype was seen repeatedly, ten times or more. The rearrangement uses TRBV28 and TRBJ2-7; D is possibly TRBD1 or TRBD2 (5 bases each). This CDR3 contains 13 residues. Germline V gene lookup returns CDR1 MDHEN and CDR2 SYDVKM. Trimming pared 6 bases from V and 6 bases from J, leaving 15 bases between. In nucleotides, the CDR3 is TGTGCCAGCAGCTCAGGGAGAGAGCGCGAGCAGTACTTC. Translation gives CASSSGREREQYF.